This TCR beta chain appears in the sequencing data of a study of T cell responses to AZD1222 COVID-19 vaccine. Generated by immunoSEQ multiplex PCR, the TCRdb table keeps only in-frame clones and is missing some. Among 100,000 to 120,000 clones listed, about 95% were seen once. The receptor's source is an adult who received the AZD1222 COVID-19 vaccine. Source: peripheral blood, taken 28 days after the second AZD1222 dose.

The CDR3 DNA reads TGTGCCAGCAACAGGGACTTCGGGCCCTACGAGCAGTACTTC. It translates to CASNRDFGPYEQYF. This chain joins TRBV7-8 and TRBJ2-7; D might be TRBD1 or TRBD2, each matching 6 bases. Trimming removed 7 bases at V and 2 bases at J, with 15 bases between. CDR1 SGHVS and CDR2 FQNEAQ come from the germline V gene. The CDR3 has 14 amino acids.